The 28 T cell receptor beta chains given below trace back to one sample, sequenced in a study of blood T cell repertoires in COVID-19 (TCRdb year 2020). Preparation of the library involved the immunoSEQ multiplex PCR assay. TCRdb re-hosts the immuneACCESS table, in-frame sequences only. Its copies lack some clones; in the studies checked, an unresolved V gene accounts for under half of them, and the cause for the rest is not known. The sample has approximately 240,000 clones on record, 84% of them singletons. Roughly 3% of the sample belongs to the ten largest clones. Sequenced: peripheral blood. All receptors come from a woman younger than 45 who had recovered from COVID-19.

V usage is TRBV30 and J usage is TRBJ2-7; weak D call: TRBD1 (6 bases). V dropped 7 bases and J dropped 4 bases, with 11 bases sitting between them. Per the germline V gene, CDR1 is GTSNPN and CDR2 is SVGIG (reference sequence). CDR3 size: 11 residues. CDR3 bases: TGTGCCTCTGGACAGTTGTACGAGCAGTACTTC. The encoded protein is CASGQLYEQYF. Together with reference TRBV30 and TRBJ2-7, the CDR3 gives the full variable domain: SQTIHQWPATLVQPVGSPLSLECTVEGTSNPNLYWYRQAAGRGLQLLFYSVGIGQISSEVPQNLSASRPQDRQFILSSKKLLLSDSGFYLCASGQLYEQYFGPGTRLTVT.

There are many counts of this clone. The chain is built from TRBV5-4 and TRBJ2-2; D unclear. V was pared by 2 bases and J by 4 bases, with 6 bases between. The germline CDR1 and CDR2 sequences are SGHNT and YYREEE (reference sequence). CDR3 length equals 13 residues. CDR3 DNA sequence: TGTGCCAGCAGCTTAACAACCACCGGGGAGCTGTTTTTT. Its translation: CASSLTTTGELFF.

This chain uses TRBV9 with TRBJ2-1; 13 nucleotides agree with TRBD2. The CDR3 covers 17 residues. V lost 4 bases to trimming and J lost 3 bases; unmatched junction nucleotides: 7. Germline V gene data show CDR1 as SGDLS and CDR2 as YYNGEE. In nucleotides, the CDR3 is TGTGCCAGCAGCCCGTGGACTAGCGGGAGCATCTACAATGAGCAGTTCTTC. Translating it yields CASSPWTSGSIYNEQFF.

The V gene is TRBV6-1, the J gene TRBJ2-7; D not resolved. Deletions cut 1 base from V and 3 bases from J, with 4 bases between. Germline loops: CDR1 MNHNS, CDR2 SASEGT. The CDR3 contains 12 residues. The CDR3 region has the DNA TGTGCCAGCAGTGAAGGCGGCTACGAGCAGTACTTC. This gives the protein CASSEGGYEQYF.

This rearrangement joins TRBV9 to TRBJ2-2; D not certain. Trimming removed 4 bases from V and 1 base from J, with 11 bases in between. Germline loops: CDR1 SGDLS, CDR2 YYNGEE. The CDR3 runs to 15 residues. The CDR3 sequence is CASSPLGGNTGELFF. As DNA, the CDR3 is TGTGCCAGCAGCCCGCTCGGCGGGAACACCGGGGAGCTGTTTTTT.

The chain couples TRBV28 to TRBJ1-2; maybe TRBD1 (5 bases). The ends were cut back, 3 bases at V and 10 bases at J, with 18 bases in the middle. Germline CDR1 MDHEN, CDR2 SYDVKM. This CDR3 has 14 amino acids. CDR3 sequence (DNA): TGTGCCAGCAGTTTTCCGGTTAGGGGCACTATCTACACCTTC. It is translated as CASSFPVRGTIYTF.

This chain joins TRBV15 and TRBJ1-1; D gene unclear. The CDR3 length is 16 residues. V gave up 2 bases and J gave up 0 bases, with 13 bases separating them. Germline assignment: CDR1 LNHNV and CDR2 YYDKDF (reference sequence). As DNA, the CDR3 is TGTGCCACCAGCAGACCCGGTGAGGGCATGAACACTGAAGCTTTCTTT. It specifies CATSRPGEGMNTEAFF.

V is TRBV5-4 and J is TRBJ2-1, with D possibly matching TRBD2 (5 bases). CDR3 length: 16 residues. Per the germline V gene, CDR1 is SGHNT and CDR2 is YYREEE (reference sequence). Trimming took 3 bases from V and 2 from J, leaving 15 bases between them. The CDR3, as DNA: TGTGCCAGCAGCTCGGGTCGGGATCCGGCCTACAATGAGCAGTTCTTC. Its protein is CASSSGRDPAYNEQFF.

The chain combines TRBV28 with TRBJ1-5; TRBD1 matches at 7 bases. The CDR3 has 15 amino acids. V gave up 2 bases and J gave up 5 bases; unmatched junction bases: 6. Germline V gene sequence: CDR1 MDHEN, CDR2 SYDVKM. CDR3 nucleotides: TGTGCCAGCAGTTTACCACAGGGGAGGTATCAGCCCCAGCATTTT. The encoded protein is CASSLPQGRYQPQHF.

The genes are TRBV25-1 and TRBJ1-6; 9 bases align to TRBD1. Trimming removed 7 bases from V and 8 bases from J; junction bases left unmatched: 9. The length of the CDR3 is 15 residues. Germline lookup yields CDR1 MGHDK and CDR2 SYGVNS. CDR3 coding DNA: TGTGCCAGCAACAAGGGACAGGGAGGACATTCACCCCTCCACTTT. It encodes CASNKGQGGHSPLHF.

The CDR3 DNA reads as TGCGCCAGCAGCCGGAGGAGCGCAATCTCCTTTAGCAATGAGCAGTTCTTC. Amino acid sequence: CASSRRSAISFSNEQFF. The rearrangement uses TRBV5-1 and TRBJ2-1; maybe TRBD2 (5 bases). V was pared by 4 bases and J by 6 bases, with 23 bases between. The CDR3 covers 17 residues. Germline lookup yields CDR1 SGHRS and CDR2 YFSETQ.

The chain joins TRBV5-1 to TRBJ2-1; 10 nucleotides agree with TRBD2. J was trimmed by 5 bases and V by 4 bases; bases with no gene match: 6. The CDR3 loop spans 15 amino acids. Germline loops: CDR1 SGHRS, CDR2 YFSETQ. CDR3 region: CASSPLAGENNEQFF. The CDR3 DNA reads as TGCGCCAGCAGCCCCCTAGCGGGAGAAAACAATGAGCAGTTCTTC.

The V call is TRBV4-1, the J call TRBJ1-2; D is undetermined. The ends were cut back, 1 base at V and 0 bases at J, with 12 bases in the middle. Germline V lookup: CDR1 MGHRA, CDR2 YSYEKL. The CDR3 is 16 amino acids. CDR3 protein: CASSQVPYPSNYGYTF. The CDR3 bases are TGCGCCAGCAGCCAAGTGCCCTACCCCTCTAACTATGGCTACACCTTC.

This chain uses TRBV4-1 with TRBJ1-5; 7 bases are shared with TRBD1. Losses at the gene ends were 8 bases for V and 0 bases for J; bases not matched to a gene: 7. CDR1 MGHRA and CDR2 YSYEKL come from the germline V gene. The CDR3 length is 15 residues. The DNA of the CDR3 is TGCGCCAGCTCTGAGACAGGGAATAGCAATCAGCCCCAGCATTTT. Translated, it gives CASSETGNSNQPQHF.

J is TRBJ1-2 and V is TRBV14, with a weak D call TRBD1 (5 bases). This CDR3 comprises 15 residues. Germline-derived CDR1 and CDR2 are SGHDN and FVKESK. The germline V and J ends were trimmed by 4 bases and 0 bases, with 12 bases remaining between them. The CDR3 bases are TGTGCCAGCAGCCGAACGGGGGGAGCTAACTATGGCTACACCTTC. Its translation is CASSRTGGANYGYTF.

This clone showed up just a few times. CDR3 residues: CASSQLGQWDEQYF. The DNA of the CDR3 is TGTGCCAGCAGCCAACTAGGACAATGGGACGAGCAGTACTTC. The chain uses TRBV3-1 (or the pseudogene TRBV3-2) and TRBJ2-7; D possibly corresponds to TRBD1 (5 bases). Trimming took 2 bases from V and 5 from J, leaving 13 bases between them. CDR3 size: 14 residues. Germline lookup yields CDR1 LGHDT and CDR2 YNNKEL (reference sequence).

V and J are TRBV14 and TRBJ2-1; D is undetermined. This CDR3 has 12 residues. The V end lost 5 bases, the J end lost 4 bases, and 6 bases lay between the germline ends. Germline V CDR1 and CDR2: SGHDN, FVKESK. CDR3 amino acids: CASSAEYNEQFF. The DNA of the CDR3 is TGTGCCAGCAGCGCTGAGTACAATGAGCAGTTCTTC.

This clone was seen a handful of times. The V and J genes are TRBV6-5 and TRBJ2-1, with 8 bases aligning to TRBD2. This CDR3 spans 13 amino acids. J lost 5 bases, V lost 8 bases, and 5 bases had no gene match. Germline V gives CDR1 MNHEY, CDR2 SVGAGI. This chain's CDR3 is CASRGGGHNEQFF. As DNA, the CDR3 is TGTGCCAGCCGGGGGGGAGGGCACAATGAGCAGTTCTTC.

CDR3 bases: TGCGCCAGCAGAATGGACAGGGGCGATGTGCGCAGGGGAAACACTGAAGCTTTCTTT. This translates into CASRMDRGDVRRGNTEAFF. The chain recombines TRBV23-1 with TRBJ1-1; 9 bases agree with TRBD1. TRBV23-1 is marked as an open reading frame, function uncertain. Unmatched junction bases numbered 19, after V lost 6 bases and J lost 2 bases. The CDR3 sequence is 19 residues long.

The chain has TRBV5-1 and TRBJ2-1, with D hard to call. V lost 0 bases, J lost 2 bases, and 9 bases lay in between. The CDR3 is made up of 15 amino acids. In germline, CDR1 is SGHRS, CDR2 YFSETQ. The CDR3 coding sequence is TGCGCCAGCAGCTTGGGTGGCGGTGCCTACAATGAGCAGTTCTTC. Translation gives CASSLGGGAYNEQFF. The complete variable domain, with remaining parts taken from reference TRBV5-1 and TRBJ2-1, reads KAGVTQTPRYLIKTRGQQVTLSCSPISGHRSVSWYQQTPGQGLQFLFEYFSETQRNKGNFPGRFSGRQFSNSRSEMNVSTLELGDSALYLCASSLGGGAYNEQFFGPGTRLTVL.

This clone has a handful of counts. The V call is TRBV6-6, the J call TRBJ2-7; weak D call: TRBD1 (7 bases). Germline CDR1 MNHNY, CDR2 SVGAGI (reference sequence). The CDR3 has 13 residues. With 4 bases removed from V and 3 bases from J, the gap between germline ends came to 10 bases. CDR3 residues: CASSFQGGYEQYF. The CDR3 nucleotides read TGTGCCAGCAGTTTCCAGGGGGGCTACGAGCAGTACTTC.

V usage is TRBV6-2 or TRBV6-3 and J usage is TRBJ1-1; D might be TRBD1 (6 bases). Germline-derived CDR1 and CDR2 are MNHEY and SVGEGT. Trimming shortened V by 5 bases and J by 4 bases, and 11 bases separated the two germline ends. The CDR3 totals 13 residues. The CDR3 loop is CASSPQGITEAFF. CDR3 in DNA: TGTGCCAGCAGTCCCCAGGGGATCACTGAAGCTTTCTTT.

The chain is built from TRBV19 and TRBJ2-3; 11 nucleotides line up with TRBD2. The germline CDR1 and CDR2 sequences are LNHDA and SQIVND (reference sequence). The J segment lost 2 bases and the V segment lost 4 bases, leaving 8 bases of the junction unmatched. This CDR3 contains 17 residues. This chain's CDR3 is CASSNPGTSGFTDTQYF. The CDR3 DNA reads as TGTGCCAGTAGTAACCCCGGGACTAGCGGTTTCACAGATACGCAGTATTTT. The full variable domain, in which reference TRBV19 and TRBJ2-3 provide the parts outside the CDR3, is DGGITQSPKYLFRKEGQNVTLSCEQNLNHDAMYWYRQDPGQGLRLIYYSQIVNDFQKGDIAEGYSVSREKKESFPLTVTSAQKNPTAFYLCASSNPGTSGFTDTQYFGPGTRLTVL.

V is TRBV6-1 and J is TRBJ1-5; 9 nucleotides align to TRBD1. CDR1 and CDR2 (germline): MNHNS, SASEGT. Trimming removed 2 bases from V and 6 bases from J; junction bases left unmatched: 8. This CDR3 has 16 amino acids. CDR3 in DNA: TGTGCCAGCAGTGAACATACAGGGGGCAATAGTCAGCCCCAGCATTTT. It encodes CASSEHTGGNSQPQHF.

The rearrangement links TRBV7-2 to TRBJ2-3; D is ambiguous. This CDR3 region has 14 residues. Trimming stripped 5 bases from V and 3 bases from J, with 12 bases between. The germline V gene encodes CDR1 SGHTA and CDR2 FQGNSA. CDR3 coding DNA: TGTGCCAGCAGCGGGTACCTCAGGACAGATACGCAGTATTTT. Residues: CASSGYLRTDTQYF.

V usage is TRBV2 and J usage is TRBJ1-1, with TRBD1 matching 7 bases. The V gene end was trimmed by 4 bases and the J gene end by 0 bases; junction bases not matched to a gene: 20. This CDR3 region has 20 residues. Germline values: CDR1 SNHLY, CDR2 FYNNEI. This CDR3 reads CASSVRRGSPYLSLNTEAFF. DNA of the CDR3: TGTGCCAGCAGTGTACGCAGGGGGAGTCCCTATTTATCATTGAACACTGAAGCTTTCTTT.

The rearrangement links TRBV5-4 to TRBJ1-3; 10 positions agree with TRBD1. CDR1 is SGHNT, CDR2 YYREEE, per germline (reference sequence). There are 14 residues in the CDR3. Losses at the gene ends were 8 bases for V and 2 bases for J; bases not matched to a gene: 4. The CDR3 DNA reads as TGTGCCAGTTTCGGACAGGGGGCTGGAAACACCATATATTTT. It yields the protein CASFGQGAGNTIYF.

The chain has TRBV6-5 and TRBJ1-5, with D possibly being TRBD1 (6 bases). Germline CDR1 is MNHEY and CDR2 is SVGAGI. V was shortened by 7 bases and J by 6 bases, with 19 bases between the two germline ends. The CDR3 loop spans 15 amino acids. In nucleotides, the CDR3 is TGTGCCAGCACCGGGGAGGGGGGGGCGGTTCAGCCCCAGCATTTT. Translating gives CASTGEGGAVQPQHF.